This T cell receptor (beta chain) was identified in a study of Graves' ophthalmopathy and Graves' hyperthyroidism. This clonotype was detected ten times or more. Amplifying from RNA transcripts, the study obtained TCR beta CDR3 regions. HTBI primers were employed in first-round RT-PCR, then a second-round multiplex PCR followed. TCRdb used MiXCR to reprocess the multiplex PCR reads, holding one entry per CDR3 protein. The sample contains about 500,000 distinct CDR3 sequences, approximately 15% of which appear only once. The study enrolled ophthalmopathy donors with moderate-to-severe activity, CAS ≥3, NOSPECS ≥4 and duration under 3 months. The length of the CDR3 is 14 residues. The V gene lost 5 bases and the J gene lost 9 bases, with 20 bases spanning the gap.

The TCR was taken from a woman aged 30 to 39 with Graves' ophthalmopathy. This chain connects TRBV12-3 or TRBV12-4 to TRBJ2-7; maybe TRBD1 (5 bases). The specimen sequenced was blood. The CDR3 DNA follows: TGTGCCAGCAGTCCATCTCGACGCCCTGGGGCGCAGTACTTC. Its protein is CASSPSRRPGAQYF.